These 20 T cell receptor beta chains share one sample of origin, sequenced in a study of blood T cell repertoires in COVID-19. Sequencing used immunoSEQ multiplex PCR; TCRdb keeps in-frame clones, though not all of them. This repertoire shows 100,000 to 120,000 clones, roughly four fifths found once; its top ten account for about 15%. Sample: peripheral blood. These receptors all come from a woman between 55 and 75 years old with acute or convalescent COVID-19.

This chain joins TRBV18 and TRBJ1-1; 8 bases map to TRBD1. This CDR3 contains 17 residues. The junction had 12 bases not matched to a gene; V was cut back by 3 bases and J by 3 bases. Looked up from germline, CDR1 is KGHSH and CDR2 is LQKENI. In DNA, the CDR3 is TGTGCCAGCTCACCCGGACAGGGTGGGATTTCAGACACTGAAGCTTTCTTT. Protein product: CASSPGQGGISDTEAFF.

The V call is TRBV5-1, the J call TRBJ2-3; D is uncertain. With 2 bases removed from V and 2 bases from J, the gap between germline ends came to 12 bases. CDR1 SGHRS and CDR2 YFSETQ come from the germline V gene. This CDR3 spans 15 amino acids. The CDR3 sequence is CASSFRNRDTDTQYF. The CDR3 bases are TGCGCCAGCAGCTTCCGTAACCGAGACACAGATACGCAGTATTTT.

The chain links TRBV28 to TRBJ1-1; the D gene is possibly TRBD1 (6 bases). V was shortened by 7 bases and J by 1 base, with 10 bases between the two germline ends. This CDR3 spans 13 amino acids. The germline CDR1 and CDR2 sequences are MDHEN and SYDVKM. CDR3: CASKSGENTEAFF. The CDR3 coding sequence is TGTGCCAGCAAATCAGGGGAGAACACTGAAGCTTTCTTT.

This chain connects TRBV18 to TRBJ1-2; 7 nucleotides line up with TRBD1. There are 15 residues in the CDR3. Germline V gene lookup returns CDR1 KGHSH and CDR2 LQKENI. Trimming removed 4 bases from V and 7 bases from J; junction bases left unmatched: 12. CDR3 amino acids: CASSRGQARSGGYTF. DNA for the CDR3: TGTGCCAGCTCACGCGGACAGGCTCGGTCGGGTGGCTACACCTTC.

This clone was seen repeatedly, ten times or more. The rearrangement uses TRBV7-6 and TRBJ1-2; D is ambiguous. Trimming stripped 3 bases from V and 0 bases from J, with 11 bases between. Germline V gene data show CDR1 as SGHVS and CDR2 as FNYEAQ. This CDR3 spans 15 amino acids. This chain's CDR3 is CASSFGGRTNYGYTF. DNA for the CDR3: TGTGCCAGCAGCTTTGGAGGGCGAACTAACTATGGCTACACCTTC.

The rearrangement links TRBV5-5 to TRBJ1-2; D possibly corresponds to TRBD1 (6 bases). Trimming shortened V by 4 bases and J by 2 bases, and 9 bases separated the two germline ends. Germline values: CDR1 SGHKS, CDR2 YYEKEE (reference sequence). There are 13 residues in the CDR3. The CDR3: CASSPTGNYGYTF. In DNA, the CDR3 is TGTGCCAGCAGCCCAACAGGGAACTATGGCTACACCTTC.

As DNA, the CDR3 is TGTGCTAGTGGTGTAGCGGGGGGGAACACCGGGGAGCTGTTTTTT. It codes for CASGVAGGNTGELFF. This chain joins TRBV12-5 and TRBJ2-2; TRBD2 matches 10 bases. Trimming at V came to 5 bases and at J to 1 base, leaving 1 base not matched to a gene. This CDR3 is built from 15 residues. Germline CDR1 and CDR2: LGHNT and FRNRAP.

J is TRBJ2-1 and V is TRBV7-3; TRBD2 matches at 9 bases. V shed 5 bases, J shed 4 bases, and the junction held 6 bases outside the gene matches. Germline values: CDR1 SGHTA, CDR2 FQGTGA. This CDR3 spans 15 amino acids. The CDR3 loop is CASSRSGGKYNEQFF. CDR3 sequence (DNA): TGTGCCAGCAGCCGGAGCGGGGGGAAGTACAATGAGCAGTTCTTC. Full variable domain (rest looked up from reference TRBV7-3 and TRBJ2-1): GAGVSQTPSNKVTEKGKYVELRCDPISGHTALYWYRQSLGQGPEFLIYFQGTGAADDSGLPNDRFFAVRPEGSVSTLKIQRTERGDSAVYLCASSRSGGKYNEQFFGPGTRLTVL.

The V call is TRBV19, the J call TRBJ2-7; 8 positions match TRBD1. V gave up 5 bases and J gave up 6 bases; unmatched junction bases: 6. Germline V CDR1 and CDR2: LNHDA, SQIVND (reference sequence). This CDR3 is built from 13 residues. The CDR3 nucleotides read TGTGCCAGTAGTGCCCGACAGGGGAGCGAGCAGTACTTC. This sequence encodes CASSARQGSEQYF. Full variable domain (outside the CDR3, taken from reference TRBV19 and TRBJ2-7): DGGITQSPKYLFRKEGQNVTLSCEQNLNHDAMYWYRQDPGQGLRLIYYSQIVNDFQKGDIAEGYSVSREKKESFPLTVTSAQKNPTAFYLCASSARQGSEQYFGPGTRLTVT.

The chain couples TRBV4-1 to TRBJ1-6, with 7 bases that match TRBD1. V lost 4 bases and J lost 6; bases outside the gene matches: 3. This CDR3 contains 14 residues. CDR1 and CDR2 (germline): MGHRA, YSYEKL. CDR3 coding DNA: TGCGCCAGCAGCCCTACAGGGGTTAATTCACCCCTCCACTTT. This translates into CASSPTGVNSPLHF.

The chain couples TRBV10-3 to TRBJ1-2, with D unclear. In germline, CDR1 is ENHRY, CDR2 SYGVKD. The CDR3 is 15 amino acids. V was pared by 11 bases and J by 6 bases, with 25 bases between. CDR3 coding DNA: TGTGCCGCGGTTGCCGGAGTCCAACACCCCGATGGCTACACCTTC. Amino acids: CAAVAGVQHPDGYTF.

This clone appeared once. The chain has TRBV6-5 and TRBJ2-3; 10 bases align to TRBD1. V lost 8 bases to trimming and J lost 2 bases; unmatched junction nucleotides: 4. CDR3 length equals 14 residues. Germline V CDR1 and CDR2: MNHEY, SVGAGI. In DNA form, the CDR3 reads TGTGCCAGCGGGGACAGGGGATACACAGATACGCAGTATTTT. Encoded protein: CASGDRGYTDTQYF.

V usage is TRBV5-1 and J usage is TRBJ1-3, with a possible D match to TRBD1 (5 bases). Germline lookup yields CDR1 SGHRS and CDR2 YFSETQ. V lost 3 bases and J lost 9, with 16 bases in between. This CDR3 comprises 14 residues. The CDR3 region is CASSSGHLGGTIYF. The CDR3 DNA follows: TGCGCCAGCAGCTCAGGTCATCTCGGGGGCACCATATATTTT.

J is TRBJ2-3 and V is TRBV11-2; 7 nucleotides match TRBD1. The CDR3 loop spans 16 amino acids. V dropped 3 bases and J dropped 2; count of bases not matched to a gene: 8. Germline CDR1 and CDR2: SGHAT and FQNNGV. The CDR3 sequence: CASSLAIGGLTDTQYF. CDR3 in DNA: TGTGCCAGCAGCTTGGCAATAGGGGGCCTCACAGATACGCAGTATTTT.

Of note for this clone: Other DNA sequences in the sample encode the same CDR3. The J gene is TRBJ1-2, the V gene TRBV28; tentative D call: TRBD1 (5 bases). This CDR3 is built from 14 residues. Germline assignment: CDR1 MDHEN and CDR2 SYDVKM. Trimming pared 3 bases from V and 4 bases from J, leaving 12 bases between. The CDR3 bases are TGTGCCAGCAGTTTGGGCCAGGGCGGCTATGGCTACACCTTC. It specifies CASSLGQGGYGYTF.

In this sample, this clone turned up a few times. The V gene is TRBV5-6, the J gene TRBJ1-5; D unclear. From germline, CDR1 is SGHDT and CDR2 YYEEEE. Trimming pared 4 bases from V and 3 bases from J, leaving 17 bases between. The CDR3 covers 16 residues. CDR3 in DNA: TGTGCCAGCAGCCTGAAGGTGTGGGCGCCCAATCAGCCCCAGCATTTT. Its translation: CASSLKVWAPNQPQHF.

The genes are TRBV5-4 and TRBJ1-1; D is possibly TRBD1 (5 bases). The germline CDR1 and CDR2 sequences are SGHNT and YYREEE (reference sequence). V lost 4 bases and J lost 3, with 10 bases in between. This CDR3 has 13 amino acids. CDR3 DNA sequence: TGTGCCAGCAGCGCGACGGGGGACACTGAAGCTTTCTTT. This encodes CASSATGDTEAFF.

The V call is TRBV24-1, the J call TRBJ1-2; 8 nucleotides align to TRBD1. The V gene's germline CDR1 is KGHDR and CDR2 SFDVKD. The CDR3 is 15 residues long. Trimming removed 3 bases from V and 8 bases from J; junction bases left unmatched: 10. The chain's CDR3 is CATSDPTQGAGGYTF. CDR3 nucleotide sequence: TGTGCCACCAGTGATCCTACCCAGGGGGCAGGAGGCTACACCTTC.

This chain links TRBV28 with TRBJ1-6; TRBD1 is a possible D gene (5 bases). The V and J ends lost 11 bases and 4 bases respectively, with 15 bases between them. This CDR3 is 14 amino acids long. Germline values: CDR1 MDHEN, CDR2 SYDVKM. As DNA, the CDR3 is TGTGCCGGGAAAGGGGCGCGGTATAATTCACCCCTCCACTTT. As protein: CAGKGARYNSPLHF.

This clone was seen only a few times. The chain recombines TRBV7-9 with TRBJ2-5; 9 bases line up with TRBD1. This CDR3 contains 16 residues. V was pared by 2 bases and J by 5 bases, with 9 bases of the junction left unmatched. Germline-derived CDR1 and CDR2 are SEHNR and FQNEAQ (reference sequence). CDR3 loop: CASSLLQGAVTETQYF. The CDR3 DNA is TGTGCCAGCAGCTTACTACAGGGGGCGGTTACGGAGACCCAGTACTTC.